Listed below are T cell receptor beta chains from one sample, sequenced in a study of cytomegalovirus exposure and HLA in healthy donors. Profiling relied on immunoSEQ multiplex PCR, and the TCRdb table lists in-frame clones only, not all of them. The sample lists around 100,000 clones, more than 75% seen once, with just under 4% in the top ten. Material: PBMCs. The receptor set was obtained from a woman between 45 and 65 years old in good health and CMV-seropositive. Each CDR3 is given with its conserved first and last residue. D genes are given only for firm matches. Clone size is shown for a subset of rows, as once, few, many or a class of expanded clone.

DNA,CDR3,size,D,J,V
TGCGCCAGCAGCCCCGGGCTAGCTTTCACCTACGAGCAGTACTTC,CASSPGLAFTYEQYF,few,-,TRBJ2-7,TRBV4-1
TGTGCCAGCATCCCTGGGAGGGGTCCCTACGAGCAGTACTTC,CASIPGRGPYEQYF,-,TRBD2,TRBJ2-7,TRBV7-9
TGTGCCAGCAGTACGTGGATCAGGGCGAATGGCAATGAGCAGTTCTTC,CASSTWIRANGNEQFF,-,-,TRBJ2-1,TRBV27
TGTGCCAGCAGCAAGACAGGGTTGGGGCAACCCCAGCATTTT,CASSKTGLGQPQHF,once,TRBD1,TRBJ1-5,TRBV7-9
TGCGCCAGCAGCCTCACACAGGGGAACACTGAAGCTTTCTTT,CASSLTQGNTEAFF,-,-,TRBJ1-1,TRBV5-1
TGTGCCACCAGCAGAAAATTGGGACAGGGGGCGAGGGGCACTGAAGCTTTCTTT,CATSRKLGQGARGTEAFF,-,TRBD1,TRBJ1-1,TRBV15
TGTGCCAGCAGCTTCGGGACATTAAAGGGAAACACCATATATTTT,CASSFGTLKGNTIYF,-,-,TRBJ1-3,TRBV7-9
TGTGCCAGCAGTGAAAGGGGGTTAGCAAACACCATATATTTT,CASSERGLANTIYF,once,-,TRBJ1-3,TRBV6-1
TGTGCCAGCAGCATTTGGGGGCCCGAGCAGTACTTC,CASSIWGPEQYF,-,-,TRBJ2-7,TRBV7-9
TGTGCCCATAGCACGGGGAGTTACACAGATACGCAGTATTTT,CAHSTGSYTDTQYF,few,-,TRBJ2-3,TRBV30
TGTGCCATCAGTGAAAGCGGCTACGAGCAGTACTTC,CAISESGYEQYF,-,-,TRBJ2-7,TRBV10-3
TGTGCCAGCAGCTTGGACTTCTCACCCTACAATGAGCAGTTCTTC,CASSLDFSPYNEQFF,-,-,TRBJ2-1,TRBV5-4
TGTGCCACCAGCAGAGATCGGAATCAGCCCCAGCATTTT,CATSRDRNQPQHF,-,-,TRBJ1-5,TRBV15
TGCGCCAGCAGGCCCGGGACAGGGTCAGATACGCAGTATTTT,CASRPGTGSDTQYF,-,TRBD1,TRBJ2-3,TRBV10-1
TGTGCCAGCAGCCTTCAGGGATACACTGAAGCTTTCTTT,CASSLQGYTEAFF,once,-,TRBJ1-1,TRBV7-2
TGTGCCAGCGCCGATCCGAGCGACTTCACAGATACGCAGTATTTT,CASADPSDFTDTQYF,-,-,TRBJ2-3,TRBV27
TGCAGCTCTGGGGCGGGGGGGGGATTCGACAATGAGCAGTTCTTC,CSSGAGGGFDNEQFF,-,TRBD2,TRBJ2-1,TRBV29-1
TGTGCCAGCAGCGTAGCTGGTCCAGGGGGCTACGAGCAGTACTTC,CASSVAGPGGYEQYF,-,TRBD1,TRBJ2-7,TRBV9
TGCGCCAGCAGCTCCGACAGGGGGCAGACTGAAGCTTTCTTT,CASSSDRGQTEAFF,-,TRBD1,TRBJ1-1,TRBV5-1
TGCGCCAGCGAACGAACAGGGCTGGGTGGGGCCAACGTCCTGACTTTC,CASERTGLGGANVLTF,-,-,TRBJ2-6,TRBV5-1
TGTGCCAGCAGCGTACAGGGGGAGGACTACGAGCAGTACTTC,CASSVQGEDYEQYF,once,-,TRBJ2-7,TRBV9
TGTGCCAGCAGCAACTATGGGGGCACGCAGTATTTT,CASSNYGGTQYF,-,-,TRBJ2-3,TRBV11-2
TGTGCCAGCAGTGAATCGGGTCGGGAGATATATTTT,CASSESGREIYF,-,-,TRBJ1-3,TRBV6-5
TGTGCCAGTACCGGGACTGACAGCTCTGGGGCCAACGTCCTGACTTTC,CASTGTDSSGANVLTF,-,-,TRBJ2-6,TRBV19
TGTGCCATCAGTGACGGAGGGGATGAGCAGTTCTTC,CAISDGGDEQFF,-,-,TRBJ2-1,TRBV10-3
TGTGCCAGCAGTTACTTGGGGGGGGCGAGAGACACTGAAGCTTTCTTT,CASSYLGGARDTEAFF,-,-,TRBJ1-1,TRBV6-5
TGCGCCAGCAGCTTGACGGCTAGCGGGGGGGTATACAATGAGCAGTTCTTC,CASSLTASGGVYNEQFF,few,TRBD2,TRBJ2-1,TRBV5-1
TGTGCCAGCAGCCGACTCGGACAGGGGGCCTACAATGAGCAGTTCTTC,CASSRLGQGAYNEQFF,-,TRBD1,TRBJ2-1,TRBV14
TGTGCCAGCTCACCAGTGGGGACTAGGGTAGGAGAGCAGTACTTC,CASSPVGTRVGEQYF,-,TRBD2,TRBJ2-7,TRBV18
TGCGCCAGCCGACTAGCGGGGGACCAAGAGACCCAGTACTTC,CASRLAGDQETQYF,-,TRBD2,TRBJ2-5,TRBV10-2
TGCGCCAGCAGCCAAGAAGGGGGTTACGAGCAGTACTTC,CASSQEGGYEQYF,-,-,TRBJ2-7,TRBV4-1
TGTGCCAGCAGCAACTTTGCGGGGGGGAACACCGGGGAGCTGTTTTTT,CASSNFAGGNTGELFF,-,TRBD2,TRBJ2-2,TRBV9
TGTGCCAGCAGTAGGACTAGCGGGAGCCAAGAGACCCAGTACTTC,CASSRTSGSQETQYF,-,TRBD2,TRBJ2-5,TRBV5-4
TGCAGCGTTCGACAGGGCACTGAAGCTTTCTTT,CSVRQGTEAFF,once,TRBD1,TRBJ1-1,TRBV29-1
TGTGCCAGCCGCGGACTAGCGGGAGAGTTGGAGACCCAGTACTTC,CASRGLAGELETQYF,-,TRBD2,TRBJ2-5,TRBV27
TGTGCCATCAGGGAGACAGTGAACACTGAAGCTTTCTTT,CAIRETVNTEAFF,-,-,TRBJ1-1,TRBV10-3
TGTGCCAGCAGCTCCCAGGATCGGGGGGGGTTCGCTGAAGCTTTCTTT,CASSSQDRGGFAEAFF,-,-,TRBJ1-1,TRBV7-9
TGTGCCAGCATCACGGCGGGAGGGCCGAAGTTCTTC,CASITAGGPKFF,-,TRBD2,TRBJ2-1,TRBV6-1
TGTGCCAGTAGTATCCCCTCTCTCAGGGTTAACTATGGCTACACCTTC,CASSIPSLRVNYGYTF,-,-,TRBJ1-2,TRBV19